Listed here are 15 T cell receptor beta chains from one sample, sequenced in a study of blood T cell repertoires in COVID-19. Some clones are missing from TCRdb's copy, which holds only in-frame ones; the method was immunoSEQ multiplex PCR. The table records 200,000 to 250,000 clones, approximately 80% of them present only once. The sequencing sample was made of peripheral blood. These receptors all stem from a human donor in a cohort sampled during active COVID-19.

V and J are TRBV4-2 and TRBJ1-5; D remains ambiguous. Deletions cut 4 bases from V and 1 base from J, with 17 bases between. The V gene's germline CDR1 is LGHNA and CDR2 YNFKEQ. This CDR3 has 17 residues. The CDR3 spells CASSPLGRAGSNQPQHF. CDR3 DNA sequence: TGTGCCAGCAGCCCCTTGGGGAGGGCGGGCAGCAATCAGCCCCAGCATTTT.

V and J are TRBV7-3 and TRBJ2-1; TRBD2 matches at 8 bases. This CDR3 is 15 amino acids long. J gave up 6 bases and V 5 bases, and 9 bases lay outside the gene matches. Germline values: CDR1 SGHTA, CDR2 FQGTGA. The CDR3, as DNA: TGTGCCAGCAGCATTTCTAGCGGGTGGGCCAATGAGCAGTTCTTC. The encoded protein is CASSISSGWANEQFF.

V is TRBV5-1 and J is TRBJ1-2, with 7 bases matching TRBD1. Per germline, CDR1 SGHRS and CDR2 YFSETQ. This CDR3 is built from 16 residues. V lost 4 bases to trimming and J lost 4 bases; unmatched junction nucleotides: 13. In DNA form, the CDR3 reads TGCGCCAGCAGCCCTGGGTCGACAGGGTTGGGCTATGGCTACACCTTC. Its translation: CASSPGSTGLGYGYTF.

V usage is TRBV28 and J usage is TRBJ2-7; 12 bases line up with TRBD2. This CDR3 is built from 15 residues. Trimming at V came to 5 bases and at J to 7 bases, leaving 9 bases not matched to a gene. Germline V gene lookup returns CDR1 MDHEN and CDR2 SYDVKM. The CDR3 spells CASSPTGTSGWEQYF. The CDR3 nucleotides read TGTGCCAGCAGTCCGACCGGGACTAGCGGGTGGGAGCAGTACTTC.

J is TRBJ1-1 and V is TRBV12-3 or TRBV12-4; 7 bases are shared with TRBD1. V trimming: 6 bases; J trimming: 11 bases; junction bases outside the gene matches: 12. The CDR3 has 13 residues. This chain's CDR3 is CASSRQGQTQAFF. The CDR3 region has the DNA TGTGCCAGCAGCCGGCAGGGACAGACACAGGCTTTCTTT.

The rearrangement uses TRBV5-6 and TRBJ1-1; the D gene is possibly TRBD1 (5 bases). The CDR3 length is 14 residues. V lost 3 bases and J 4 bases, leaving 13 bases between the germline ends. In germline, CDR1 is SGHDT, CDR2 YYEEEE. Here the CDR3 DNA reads TGTGCCAGCAGCTCGCCAGCCGGGGGCACTGAAGCTTTCTTT. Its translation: CASSSPAGGTEAFF.

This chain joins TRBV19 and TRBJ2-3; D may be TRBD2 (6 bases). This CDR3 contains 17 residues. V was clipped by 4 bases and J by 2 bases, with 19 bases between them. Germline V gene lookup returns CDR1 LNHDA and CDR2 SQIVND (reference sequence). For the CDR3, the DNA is TGTGCCAGTAGTAAATTACTCCGGGACTGGAACACAGATACGCAGTATTTT. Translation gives CASSKLLRDWNTDTQYF.

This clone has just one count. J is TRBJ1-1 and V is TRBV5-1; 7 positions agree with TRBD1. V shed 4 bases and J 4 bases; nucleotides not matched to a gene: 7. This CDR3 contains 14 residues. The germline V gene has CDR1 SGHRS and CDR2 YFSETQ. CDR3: CASSPTGLGTEAFF. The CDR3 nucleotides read TGCGCCAGCAGCCCGACAGGGCTAGGCACTGAAGCTTTCTTT.

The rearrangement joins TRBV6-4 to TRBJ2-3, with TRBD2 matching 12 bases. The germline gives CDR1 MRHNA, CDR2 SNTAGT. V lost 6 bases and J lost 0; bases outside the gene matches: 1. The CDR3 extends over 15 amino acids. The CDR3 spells CASSGLAGSTDTQYF. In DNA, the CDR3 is TGTGCCAGCAGCGGACTAGCGGGGAGCACAGATACGCAGTATTTT.

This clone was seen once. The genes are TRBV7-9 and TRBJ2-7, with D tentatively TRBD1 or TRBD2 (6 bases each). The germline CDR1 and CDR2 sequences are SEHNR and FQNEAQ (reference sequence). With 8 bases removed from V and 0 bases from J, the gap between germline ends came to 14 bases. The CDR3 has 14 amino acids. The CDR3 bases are TGTGCCAGCTCCGAAGGGGGGCACTCCTACGAGCAGTACTTC. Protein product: CASSEGGHSYEQYF.

The chain's CDR3 is CASSLETEAFF. The DNA for the CDR3 is TGTGCCAGCAGTTTAGAGACTGAAGCTTTCTTT. V gene TRBV28 combines with J gene TRBJ1-1, with D unclear. Deletions cut 2 bases from V and 5 bases from J, with 3 bases between. Germline values: CDR1 MDHEN, CDR2 SYDVKM. There are 11 residues in the CDR3.

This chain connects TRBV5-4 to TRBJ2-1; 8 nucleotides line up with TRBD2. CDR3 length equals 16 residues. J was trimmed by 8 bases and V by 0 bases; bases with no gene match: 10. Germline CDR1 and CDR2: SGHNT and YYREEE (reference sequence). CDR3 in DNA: TGTGCCAGCAGCTTGGGTGCGGGGACTAGTCTTTATGAGCAGTTCTTC. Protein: CASSLGAGTSLYEQFF. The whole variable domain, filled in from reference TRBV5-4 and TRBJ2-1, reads ETGVTQSPTHLIKTRGQQVTLRCSSQSGHNTVSWYQQALGQGPQFIFQYYREEENGRGNFPPRFSGLQFPNYSSELNVNALELDDSALYLCASSLGAGTSLYEQFFGPGTRLTVL.

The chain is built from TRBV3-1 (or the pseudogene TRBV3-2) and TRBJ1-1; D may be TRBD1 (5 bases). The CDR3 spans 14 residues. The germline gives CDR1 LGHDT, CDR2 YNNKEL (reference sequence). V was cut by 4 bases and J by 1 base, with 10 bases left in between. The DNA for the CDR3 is TGTGCCAGCAGCCCGCATGGACAGAACACTGAAGCTTTCTTT. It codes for CASSPHGQNTEAFF.

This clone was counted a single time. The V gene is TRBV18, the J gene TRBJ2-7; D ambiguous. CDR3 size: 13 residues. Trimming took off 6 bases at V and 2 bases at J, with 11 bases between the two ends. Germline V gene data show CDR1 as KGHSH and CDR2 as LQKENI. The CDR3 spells CASSPEPAYEQYF. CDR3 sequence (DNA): TGTGCCAGCTCCCCAGAACCAGCCTACGAGCAGTACTTC.

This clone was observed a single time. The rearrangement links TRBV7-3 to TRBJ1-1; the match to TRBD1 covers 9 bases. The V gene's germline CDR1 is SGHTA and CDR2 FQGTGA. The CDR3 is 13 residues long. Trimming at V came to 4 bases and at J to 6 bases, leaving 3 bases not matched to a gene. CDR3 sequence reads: CASSSWTGAEAFF. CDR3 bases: TGTGCCAGCAGCTCATGGACAGGGGCTGAAGCTTTCTTT. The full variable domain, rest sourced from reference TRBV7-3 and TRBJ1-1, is GAGVSQTPSNKVTEKGKYVELRCDPISGHTALYWYRQSLGQGPEFLIYFQGTGAADDSGLPNDRFFAVRPEGSVSTLKIQRTERGDSAVYLCASSSWTGAEAFFGQGTRLTVV.